The sequence of this TCR beta chain was determined in a study of cytotoxic CD8 clonotypes in ibrutinib-treated CLL. The repertoire was sequenced with immunoSEQ multiplex PCR; TCRdb's copy has only in-frame clones and lacks some. The table lists over 150,000 clones, about four fifths of them singletons. This clone was recorded once. This receptor was taken from a human donor with chronic lymphocytic leukemia. Sequencing was performed on PBMCs, taken after 12 months of ibrutinib treatment.

CDR3 coding DNA: TGTGCCAGCACGGGCGGGGGAAGTAATCAGCCCCAGCATTTT. Translation: CASTGGGSNQPQHF. J is TRBJ1-5 and V is TRBV28, with a possible D match to TRBD1 (5 bases). Germline V gene sequence: CDR1 MDHEN, CDR2 SYDVKM. CDR3 length: 14 amino acids. V lost 7 bases to trimming and J lost 4 bases, with 14 bases between them.